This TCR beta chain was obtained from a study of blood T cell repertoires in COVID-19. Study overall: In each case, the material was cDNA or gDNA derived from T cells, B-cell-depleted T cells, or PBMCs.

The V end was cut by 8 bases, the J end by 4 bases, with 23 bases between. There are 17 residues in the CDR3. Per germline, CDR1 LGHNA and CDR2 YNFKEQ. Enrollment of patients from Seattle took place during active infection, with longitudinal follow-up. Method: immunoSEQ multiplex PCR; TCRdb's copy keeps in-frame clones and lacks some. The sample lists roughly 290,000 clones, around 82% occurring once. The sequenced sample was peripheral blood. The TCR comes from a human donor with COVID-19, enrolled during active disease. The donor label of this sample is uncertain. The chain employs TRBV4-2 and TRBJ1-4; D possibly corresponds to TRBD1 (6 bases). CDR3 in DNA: TGTGCCAGCGCCTCAGCGAGGCGGACAGCCGATAATGAAAAACTGTTTTTT. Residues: CASASARRTADNEKLFF.